These 2 T cell receptor beta chains originate from one sample sequenced in a study of cytomegalovirus exposure and HLA in healthy donors. With 60 Vbeta and 13 Jbeta primers, the PCR was carried out. Sequenced by immunoSEQ multiplex PCR; TCRdb stores in-frame clones only, minus some. The repertoire holds about 200,000 clones, with 75% to 90% as singletons. The sample was PBMCs. The receptors come from a boy aged 2 to 9 in good health and CMV-seronegative.

This chain uses TRBV5-5 with TRBJ1-1; possibly TRBD1 for D (5 bases). Germline V CDR1 and CDR2: SGHKS, YYEKEE (reference sequence). Trimming left V 6 bases short and J 2 bases short, with 17 bases between. The CDR3 consists of 15 residues. For the CDR3, the DNA is TGTGCCAGCATCTCATACCAGGGTTTTAACACTGAAGCTTTCTTT. It encodes CASISYQGFNTEAFF.

The chain uses TRBV2 and TRBJ1-1; D unresolved. V was cut by 3 bases and J by 12 bases, with 17 bases left in between. This CDR3 is built from 13 residues. Germline lookup yields CDR1 SNHLY and CDR2 FYNNEI. The CDR3 region is CASSEEQKSRTFF. The DNA of the CDR3 is TGTGCCAGCAGTGAGGAACAGAAGTCACGGACTTTCTTT.